This T cell receptor (beta chain) originates from a study of CD8 T cells in ankylosing spondylitis. This clonotype has a count of ten or more. The antigen remains undetermined. 5'-RACE, quantitative and with molecular barcodes, yielded the TCR beta libraries. MiXCR was run by TCRdb on the 5' RACE reads, yielding one entry per CDR3 protein. The data contain about 220,000 distinct CDR3 sequences, 6% to 8.5% of them singletons. This CDR3 is built from 14 residues. In germline, CDR1 is SGHDT, CDR2 YYEEEE. The ends lost 1 base at V and 3 bases at J; junction bases unmatched: 4. Findings and limits, study-wide: The study identified a TCR beta motif of eight highly homologous variants that appeared characteristic of ankylosing spondylitis blood. There was reportedly significant enrichment of clones that were disease-linked in matched ankylosing spondylitis synovial fluid. The disease-linked clones had a CD8+ phenotype and low blood frequencies.

The sequence derives from a male donor with ankylosing spondylitis. The rearrangement uses TRBV5-6 and TRBJ2-7, with 7 bases matching TRBD2. Sequenced: blood, either unsorted or a sorted T cell fraction (not recorded which). The chain's CDR3 is CASSLREGHYEQYF. CDR3 in DNA: TGTGCCAGCAGCTTGAGGGAGGGCCACTACGAGCAGTACTTC.